This paragraph covers one T cell receptor (beta chain) sequence. The data are from a study of blood T cell repertoires in COVID-19. Study as a whole: COVID-19 samples collected from the United States, Italy and Spain covered acute and convalescent phases.

Trimming took 0 bases from V and 0 from J, leaving 8 bases between them. This CDR3 is 15 amino acids long. The germline V gene has CDR1 SGHNT and CDR2 YYREEE (reference sequence). Enrollment of patients from Seattle took place during active infection, with longitudinal follow-up. In the authors' methods: Amplification of reference gene primers was used by the study to estimate nucleated cell counts. Repertoires were generated with immunoSEQ multiplex PCR, while TCRdb's copy carries only in-frame clones and drops some. V and J calls and clone size come straight from that table; D and trimming were deduced from the DNA. The table has 100,000 to 150,000 clones, approximately 85% seen once; the top ten hold 3.2%.

The V and J genes are TRBV5-4 and TRBJ2-3; weak D call: TRBD1 (5 bases). Sequenced sample: peripheral blood. This sequence originates from a woman older than 75 with COVID-19, enrolled during active disease. The CDR3 nucleotides are TGTGCCAGCAGCTTGGGGACAAGAAGCACAGATACGCAGTATTTT. Translating gives CASSLGTRSTDTQYF.